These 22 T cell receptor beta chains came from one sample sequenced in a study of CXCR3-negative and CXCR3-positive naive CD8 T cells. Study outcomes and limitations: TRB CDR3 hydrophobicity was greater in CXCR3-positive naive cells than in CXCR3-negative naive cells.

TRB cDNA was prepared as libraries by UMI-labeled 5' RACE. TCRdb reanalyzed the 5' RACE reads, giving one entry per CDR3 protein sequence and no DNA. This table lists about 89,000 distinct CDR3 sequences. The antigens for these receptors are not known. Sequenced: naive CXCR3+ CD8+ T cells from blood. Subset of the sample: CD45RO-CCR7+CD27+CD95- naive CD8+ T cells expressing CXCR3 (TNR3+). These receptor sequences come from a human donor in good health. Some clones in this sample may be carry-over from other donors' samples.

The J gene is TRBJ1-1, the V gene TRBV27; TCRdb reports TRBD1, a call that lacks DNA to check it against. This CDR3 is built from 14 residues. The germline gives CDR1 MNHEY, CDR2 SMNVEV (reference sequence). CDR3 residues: CASSFTGMATEAFF.

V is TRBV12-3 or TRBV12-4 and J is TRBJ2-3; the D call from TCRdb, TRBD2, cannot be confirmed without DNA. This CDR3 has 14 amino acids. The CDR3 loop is CASSLGGEADTQYF.

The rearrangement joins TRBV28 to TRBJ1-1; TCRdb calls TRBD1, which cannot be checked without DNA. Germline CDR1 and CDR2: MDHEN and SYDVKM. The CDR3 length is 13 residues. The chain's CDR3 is CASIPWGYTEAFF.

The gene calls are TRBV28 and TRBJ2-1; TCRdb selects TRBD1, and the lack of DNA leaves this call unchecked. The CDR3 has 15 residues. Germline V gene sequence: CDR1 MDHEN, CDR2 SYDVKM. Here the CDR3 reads CASGPRDRGYNEQFF.

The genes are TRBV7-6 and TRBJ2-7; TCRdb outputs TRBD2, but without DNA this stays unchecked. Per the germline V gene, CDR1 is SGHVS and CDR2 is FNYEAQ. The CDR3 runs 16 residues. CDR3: CASSSGLAGGSYEQYF.

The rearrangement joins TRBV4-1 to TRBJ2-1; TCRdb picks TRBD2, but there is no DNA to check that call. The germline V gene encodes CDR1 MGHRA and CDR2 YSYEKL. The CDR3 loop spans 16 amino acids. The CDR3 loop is CASSQSGRVSYNEQFF.

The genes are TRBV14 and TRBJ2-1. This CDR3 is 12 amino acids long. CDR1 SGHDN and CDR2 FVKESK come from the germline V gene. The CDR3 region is CASSQVRNEQFF.

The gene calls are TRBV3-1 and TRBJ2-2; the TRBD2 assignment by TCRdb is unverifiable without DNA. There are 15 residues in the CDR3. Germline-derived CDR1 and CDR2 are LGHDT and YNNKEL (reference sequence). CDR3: CASSQVPAGEGELFF. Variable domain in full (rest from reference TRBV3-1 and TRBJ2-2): DTAVSQTPKYLVTQMGNDKSIKCEQNLGHDTMYWYKQDSKKFLKIMFSYNNKELIINETVPNRFSPKSPDKAHLNLHINSLELGDSAVYFCASSQVPAGEGELFFGEGSRLTVL.

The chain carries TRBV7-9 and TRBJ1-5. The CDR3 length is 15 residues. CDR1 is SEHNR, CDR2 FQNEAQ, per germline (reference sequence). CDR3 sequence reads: CASSLSSLGNQPQHF.

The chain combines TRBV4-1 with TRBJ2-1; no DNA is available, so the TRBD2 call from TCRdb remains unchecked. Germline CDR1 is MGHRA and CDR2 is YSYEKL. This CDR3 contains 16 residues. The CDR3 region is CASSQVSARSYNEQFF.

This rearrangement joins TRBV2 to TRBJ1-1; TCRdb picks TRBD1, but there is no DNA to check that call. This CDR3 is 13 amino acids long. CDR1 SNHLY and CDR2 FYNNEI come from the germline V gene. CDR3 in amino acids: CASSGRDGTEAFF.

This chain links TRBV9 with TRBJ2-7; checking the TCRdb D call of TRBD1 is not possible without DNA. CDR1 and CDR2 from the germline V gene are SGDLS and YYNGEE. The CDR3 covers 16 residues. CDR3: CASNKEGGTPTYEQYF.

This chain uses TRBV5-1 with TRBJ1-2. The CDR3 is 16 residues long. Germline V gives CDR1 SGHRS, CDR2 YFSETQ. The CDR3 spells CASSPQTGGLNYGYTF.

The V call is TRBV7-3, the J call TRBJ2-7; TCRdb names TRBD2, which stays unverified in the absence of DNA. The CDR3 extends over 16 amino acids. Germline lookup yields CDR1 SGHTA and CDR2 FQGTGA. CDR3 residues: CASSLTGSVTRDEQYF. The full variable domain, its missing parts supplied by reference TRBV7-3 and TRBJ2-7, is GAGVSQTPSNKVTEKGKYVELRCDPISGHTALYWYRQSLGQGPEFLIYFQGTGAADDSGLPNDRFFAVRPEGSVSTLKIQRTERGDSAVYLCASSLTGSVTRDEQYFGPGTRLTVT.

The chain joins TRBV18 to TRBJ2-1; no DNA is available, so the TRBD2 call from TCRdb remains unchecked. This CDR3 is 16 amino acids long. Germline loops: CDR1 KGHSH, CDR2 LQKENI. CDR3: CASSPSTSDPYNEQFF.

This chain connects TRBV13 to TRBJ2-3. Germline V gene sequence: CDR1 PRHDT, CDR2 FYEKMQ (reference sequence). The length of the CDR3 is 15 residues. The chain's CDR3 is CASSFRRGNTDTQYF.

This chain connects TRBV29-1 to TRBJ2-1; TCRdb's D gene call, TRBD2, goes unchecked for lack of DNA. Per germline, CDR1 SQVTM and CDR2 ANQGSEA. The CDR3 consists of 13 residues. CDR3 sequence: CSAGTSGYNEQFF.

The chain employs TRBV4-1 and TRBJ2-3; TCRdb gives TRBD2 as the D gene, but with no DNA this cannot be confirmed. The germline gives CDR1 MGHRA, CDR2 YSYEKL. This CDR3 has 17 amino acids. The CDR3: CASSQVSSGGRTDTQYF.

CDR3: CASSSPPGTGVRQYF. The chain couples TRBV11-2 to TRBJ2-7; TCRdb selects TRBD1, and the lack of DNA leaves this call unchecked. The CDR3 length is 15 residues. Germline lookup yields CDR1 SGHAT and CDR2 FQNNGV.

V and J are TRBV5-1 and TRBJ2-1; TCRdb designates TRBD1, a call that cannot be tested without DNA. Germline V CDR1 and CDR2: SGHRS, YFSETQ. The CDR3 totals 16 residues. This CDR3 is CASSLGSLARYNEQFF.

This chain's CDR3 is CASSIGRTQFF. The V gene is TRBV19, the J gene TRBJ2-1. Germline CDR1 and CDR2: LNHDA and SQIVND (reference sequence). The CDR3 extends over 11 amino acids. Filled out from reference TRBV19 and TRBJ2-1, the complete variable domain reads DGGITQSPKYLFRKEGQNVTLSCEQNLNHDAMYWYRQDPGQGLRLIYYSQIVNDFQKGDIAEGYSVSREKKESFPLTVTSAQKNPTAFYLCASSIGRTQFFGPGTRLTVL.

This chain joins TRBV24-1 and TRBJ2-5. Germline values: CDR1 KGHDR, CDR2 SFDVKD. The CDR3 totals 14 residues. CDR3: CATSDLPFGETQYF.